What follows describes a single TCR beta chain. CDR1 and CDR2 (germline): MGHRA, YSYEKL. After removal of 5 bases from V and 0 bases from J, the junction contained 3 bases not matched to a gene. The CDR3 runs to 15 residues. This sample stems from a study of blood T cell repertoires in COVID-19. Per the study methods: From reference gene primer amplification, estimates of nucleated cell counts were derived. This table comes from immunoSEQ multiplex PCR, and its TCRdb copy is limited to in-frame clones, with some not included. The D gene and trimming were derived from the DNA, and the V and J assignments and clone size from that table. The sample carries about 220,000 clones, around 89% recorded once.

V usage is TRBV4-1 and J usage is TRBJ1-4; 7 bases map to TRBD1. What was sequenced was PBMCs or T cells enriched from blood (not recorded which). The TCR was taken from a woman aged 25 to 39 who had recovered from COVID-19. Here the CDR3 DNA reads TGCGCCAGCAGCACCGACAGGGCAACTAATGAAAAACTGTTTTTT. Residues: CASSTDRATNEKLFF.